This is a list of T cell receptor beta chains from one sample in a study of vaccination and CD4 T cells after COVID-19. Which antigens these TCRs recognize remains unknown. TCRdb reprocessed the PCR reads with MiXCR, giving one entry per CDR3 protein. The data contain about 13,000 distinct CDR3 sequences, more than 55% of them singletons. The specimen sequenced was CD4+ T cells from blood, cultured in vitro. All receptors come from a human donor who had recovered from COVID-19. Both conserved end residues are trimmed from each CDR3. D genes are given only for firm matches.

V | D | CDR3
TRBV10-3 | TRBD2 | AIRELAGTGEQY
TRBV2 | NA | ASSVIGAGEQY
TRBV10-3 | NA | AISSGAPRGTGELF
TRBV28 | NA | ASSLRAGEVKAF
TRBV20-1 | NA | SARDLEGQPQH
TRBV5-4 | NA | ASSLGGEQTQY
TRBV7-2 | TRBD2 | ASSLASGGIDIQY
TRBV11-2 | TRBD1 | ASSTGQGTYGYT
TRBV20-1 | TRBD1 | SARDQDQGGRELF
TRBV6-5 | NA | ASSSQGSLEKLF
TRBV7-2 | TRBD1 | ASSLFPGGYEQY
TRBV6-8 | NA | ARYVGGSTDTQY
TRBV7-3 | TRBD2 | ASSQLGGGTDTQY
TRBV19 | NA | ASSMNNQETQY
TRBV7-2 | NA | ASSLGTGGETQY
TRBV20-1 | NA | SANTLGEYYEQY
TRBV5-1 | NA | ASSLVVSDSTYEQY
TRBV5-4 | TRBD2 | ASSFGLASTDTQY
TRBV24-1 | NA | ATSAQGTEKLF
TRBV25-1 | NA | ASSEVQGADTQY
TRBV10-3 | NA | AISEGAPSYTQY
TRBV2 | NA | AREGSGANVLT